A single T cell receptor beta chain is shown here with its context. The time point was: blood 2 weeks post-SBRT. Treatment indicated: 15 Gy SBRT to primary tumor, nephrectomy 4 weeks later. Blood was sampled at baseline, 2 weeks and 4 weeks after SBRT. This entry belongs to a study of radiation and T cells in renal cell carcinoma. Here immunoSEQ multiplex PCR was the method, and the copy in TCRdb shows in-frame clones only, minus some. This sample has some 120,000 clones; 81% occur once, and the top ten carry about 5.3%. Germline CDR1 and CDR2: GTSNPN and SVGIG (reference sequence). J gave up 6 bases and V 6 bases, and 14 bases lay outside the gene matches. This CDR3 is 16 amino acids long.

The V gene is TRBV30, the J gene TRBJ2-2, with TRBD2 matching 9 bases. The input for sequencing was blood, taken from a patient whose treatment included radiotherapy and nephrectomy. This TCR derives from a man in his fifties with renal cell carcinoma. In DNA form, the CDR3 reads TGTGCCTGCAAGGGGCGGGAGGGCCTCCAGGCCGGGGAGCTGTTTTTT. Protein sequence: CACKGREGLQAGELFF.